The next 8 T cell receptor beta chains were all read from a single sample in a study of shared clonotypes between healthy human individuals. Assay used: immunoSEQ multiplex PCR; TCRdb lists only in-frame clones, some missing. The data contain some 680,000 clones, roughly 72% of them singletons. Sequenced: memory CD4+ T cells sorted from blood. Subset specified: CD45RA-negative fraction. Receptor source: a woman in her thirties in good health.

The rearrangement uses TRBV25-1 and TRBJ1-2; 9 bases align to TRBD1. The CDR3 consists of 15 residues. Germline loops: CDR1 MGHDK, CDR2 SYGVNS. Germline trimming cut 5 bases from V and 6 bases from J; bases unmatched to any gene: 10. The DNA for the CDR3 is TGTGCCAGCAGTAGCCCCGGGACAGGGACGGATGGCTACACCTTC. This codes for CASSSPGTGTDGYTF.

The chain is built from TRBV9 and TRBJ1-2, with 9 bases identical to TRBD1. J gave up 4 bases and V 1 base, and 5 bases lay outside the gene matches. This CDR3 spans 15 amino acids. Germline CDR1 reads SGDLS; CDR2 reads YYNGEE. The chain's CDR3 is CASSVSGQGIYGYTF. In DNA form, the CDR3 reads TGTGCCAGCAGCGTAAGTGGACAGGGGATCTATGGCTACACCTTC.

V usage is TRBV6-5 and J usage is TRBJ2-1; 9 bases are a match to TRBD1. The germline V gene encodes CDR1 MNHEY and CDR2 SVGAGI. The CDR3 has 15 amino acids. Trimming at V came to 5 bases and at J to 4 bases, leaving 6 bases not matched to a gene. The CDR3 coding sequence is TGTGCCAGCAGTCAGACAGGGGGAGGTTACAATGAGCAGTTCTTC. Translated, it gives CASSQTGGGYNEQFF.

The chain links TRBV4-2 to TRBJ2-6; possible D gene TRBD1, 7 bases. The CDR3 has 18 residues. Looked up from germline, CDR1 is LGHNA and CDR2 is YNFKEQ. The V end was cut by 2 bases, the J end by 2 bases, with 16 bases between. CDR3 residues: CASSQPRQGLAGANVLTF. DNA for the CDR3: TGTGCCAGCAGCCAACCCCGACAGGGACTCGCTGGGGCCAACGTCCTGACTTTC.

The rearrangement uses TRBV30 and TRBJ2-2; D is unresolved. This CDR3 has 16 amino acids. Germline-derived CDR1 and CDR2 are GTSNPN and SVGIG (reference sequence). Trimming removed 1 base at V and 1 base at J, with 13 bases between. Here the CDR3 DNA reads TGTGCCTGGAGTGACGGACGCATGGGGAACACCGGGGAGCTGTTTTTT. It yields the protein CAWSDGRMGNTGELFF.

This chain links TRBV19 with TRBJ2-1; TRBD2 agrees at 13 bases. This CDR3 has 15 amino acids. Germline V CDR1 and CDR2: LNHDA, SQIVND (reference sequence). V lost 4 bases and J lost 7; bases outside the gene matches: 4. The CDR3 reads CASSTGTSGTNEQFF. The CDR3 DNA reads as TGTGCCAGTAGTACGGGGACTAGCGGGACGAATGAGCAGTTCTTC.

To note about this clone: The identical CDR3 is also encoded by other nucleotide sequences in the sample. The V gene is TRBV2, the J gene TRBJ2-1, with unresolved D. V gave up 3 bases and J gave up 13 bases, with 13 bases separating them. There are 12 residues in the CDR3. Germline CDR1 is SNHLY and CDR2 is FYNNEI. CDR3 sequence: CASSDSGRGQFF. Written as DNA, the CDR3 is TGTGCCAGCAGTGATAGTGGGCGAGGACAGTTCTTC.

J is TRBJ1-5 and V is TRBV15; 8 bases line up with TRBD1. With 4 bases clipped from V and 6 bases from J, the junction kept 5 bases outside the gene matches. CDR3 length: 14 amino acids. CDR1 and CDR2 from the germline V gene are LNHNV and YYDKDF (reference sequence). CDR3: CATSTGQVGQPQHF. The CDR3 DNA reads TGTGCCACCAGCACGGGACAGGTGGGTCAGCCCCAGCATTTT.